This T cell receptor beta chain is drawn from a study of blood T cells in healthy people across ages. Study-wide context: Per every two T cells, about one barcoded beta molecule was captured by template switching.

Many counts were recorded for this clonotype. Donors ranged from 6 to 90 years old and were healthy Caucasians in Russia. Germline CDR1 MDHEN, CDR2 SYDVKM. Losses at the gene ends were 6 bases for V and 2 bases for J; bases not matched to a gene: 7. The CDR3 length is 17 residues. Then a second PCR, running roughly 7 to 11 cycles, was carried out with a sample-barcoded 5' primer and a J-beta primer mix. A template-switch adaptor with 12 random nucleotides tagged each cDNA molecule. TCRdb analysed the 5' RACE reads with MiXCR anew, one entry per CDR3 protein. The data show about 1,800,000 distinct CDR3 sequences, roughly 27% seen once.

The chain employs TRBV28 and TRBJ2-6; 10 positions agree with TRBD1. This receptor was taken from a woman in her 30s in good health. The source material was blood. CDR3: CASRPGQGSTGANVLTF. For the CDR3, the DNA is TGTGCCAGCAGACCGGGACAGGGGTCTACTGGGGCCAACGTCCTGACTTTC.